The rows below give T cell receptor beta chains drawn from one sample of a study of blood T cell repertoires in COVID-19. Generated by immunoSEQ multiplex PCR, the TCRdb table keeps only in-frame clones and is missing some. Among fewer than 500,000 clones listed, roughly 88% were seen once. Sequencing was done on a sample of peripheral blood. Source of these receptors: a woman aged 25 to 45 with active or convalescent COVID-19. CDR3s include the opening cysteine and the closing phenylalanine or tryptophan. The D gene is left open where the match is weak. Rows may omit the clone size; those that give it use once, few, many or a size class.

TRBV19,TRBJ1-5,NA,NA,TGTGCCAGTACCCCAAGCGGAGTGGGCAATCAGCCCCAGCATTTT,CASTPSGVGNQPQHF
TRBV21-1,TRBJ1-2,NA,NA,TGTGCCAGCATGGTCAGGTCGTGCGGCTACACCTTC,CASMVRSCGYTF
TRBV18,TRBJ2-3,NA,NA,TGTGCCAGCTCACCCGACCCCCTTATCAGGTCTGATACGCAGTATTTT,CASSPDPLIRSDTQYF
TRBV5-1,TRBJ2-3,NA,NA,TGCGCCAGCAGCTTCGGCACAGATACGCAGTATTTT,CASSFGTDTQYF
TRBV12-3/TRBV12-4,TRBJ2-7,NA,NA,TGTGCCAGCAGGAGATCAGGGGCCCACGAGCAGTACTTC,CASRRSGAHEQYF
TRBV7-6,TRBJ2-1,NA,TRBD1,TGTGCCAGCAGCTTCTACCAGGACAGGGCATACAATGAGCAGTTCTTC,CASSFYQDRAYNEQFF
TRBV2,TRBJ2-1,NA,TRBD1,TGTGCCAGCAGTGAACAACGACAGGGGCTTGAGCAGTTCTTC,CASSEQRQGLEQFF
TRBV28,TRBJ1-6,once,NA,TGTGCCAGCAGTTTAATTCACAGTCTGAGCTCCTATAATTCACCCCTCCACTTT,CASSLIHSLSSYNSPLHF
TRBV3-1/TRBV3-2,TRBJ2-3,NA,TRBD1,TGTGCCAGCAGCCCCGGACAGGGAACAGATACGCAGTATTTT,CASSPGQGTDTQYF
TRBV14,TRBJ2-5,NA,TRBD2,TGTGCCAGCAGCCAAGTTTGGGGATATAGCGGGGCAACCTCAGAGACCCAGTACTTC,CASSQVWGYSGATSETQYF
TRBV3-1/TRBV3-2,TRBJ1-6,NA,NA,TGTGCCAGCAGCCCCCGGGACACGTATAATTCACCCCTCCACTTT,CASSPRDTYNSPLHF
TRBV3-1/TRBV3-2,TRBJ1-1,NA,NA,TGTGCCAGCAGCCAGGGGCTCAACACTGAAGCTTTCTTT,CASSQGLNTEAFF
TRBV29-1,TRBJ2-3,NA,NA,TGCAGCGTTGAATGGGCGGGCAGGGGAACGGCAGATACGCAGTATTTT,CSVEWAGRGTADTQYF
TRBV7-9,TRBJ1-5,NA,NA,TGTGCCGTTCAGGAGGAGGCGAACAATCAGCCCCAGCATTTT,CAVQEEANNQPQHF
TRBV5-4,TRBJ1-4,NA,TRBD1,TGTGCCAGCAGCTCCCTACCCACAGGGGTTGGCGAAAAACTGTTTTTT,CASSSLPTGVGEKLFF
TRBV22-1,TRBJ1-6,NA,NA,TGTCCTGGGAGCGTATTCGACAGGGGATCACCCCTCCACTTT,CPGSVFDRGSPLHF
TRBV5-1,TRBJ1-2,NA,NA,TGCGCCAGCAGCTTGAACGAGGGAGGGAACTATGGCTACACCTTC,CASSLNEGGNYGYTF
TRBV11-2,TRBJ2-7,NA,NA,TGTGCCAGCAGCTTAGAGGGGAGGTGGTACGAGCAGTACTTC,CASSLEGRWYEQYF
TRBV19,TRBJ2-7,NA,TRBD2,TGTGCCAGTAGTATACGACTAGCGGTCGGCGAGCAGTACTTC,CASSIRLAVGEQYF
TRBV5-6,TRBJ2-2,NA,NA,TGTGCCAGCAGCTTGGCGGGAGAAAGCACCGGGGAGCTGTTTTTT,CASSLAGESTGELFF
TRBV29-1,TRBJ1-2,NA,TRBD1,TGCAGCCCTCCCCCCTTAGGGACAGTGTTTGGCTACACCTTC,CSPPPLGTVFGYTF
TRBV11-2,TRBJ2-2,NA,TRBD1,TGTGCCAGCAGCTTAGTACAGGGGACCGGGGAGCTGTTTTTT,CASSLVQGTGELFF
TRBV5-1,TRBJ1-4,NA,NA,TGCGCCAGCCGGGGGTCTGCAGGGAGGAGTGAAAAACTGTTTTTT,CASRGSAGRSEKLFF
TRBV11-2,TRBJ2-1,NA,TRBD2,TGTGCCAGCAGCTCTCAGACTAGCTTTTACAATGAGCAGTTCTTC,CASSSQTSFYNEQFF
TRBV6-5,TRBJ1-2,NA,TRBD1,TGTGCCAGCAGTTACAGGGGACAGGGCGACTATGGCTACACCTTC,CASSYRGQGDYGYTF
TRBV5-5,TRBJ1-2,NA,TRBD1,TGTGCCAGCAGCTTGATGTTTGGGGCAGGGGGCATCTATGGCTACACCTTC,CASSLMFGAGGIYGYTF
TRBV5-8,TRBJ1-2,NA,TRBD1,TGTGCCAGCAGCGGGGGGTTGACAGGGATCTATGGCTACACCTTC,CASSGGLTGIYGYTF
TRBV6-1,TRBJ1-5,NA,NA,TGTGCCAGCAGTGAATGGGCAGGGAATCAGCCCCAGCATTTT,CASSEWAGNQPQHF
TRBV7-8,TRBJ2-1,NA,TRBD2,TGTGCCAGCAGCTCCGTCGGGAGGACCCCCTACAATGAGCAGTTCTTC,CASSSVGRTPYNEQFF
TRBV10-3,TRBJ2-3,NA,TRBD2,TGTGCCATCAGGTTGTCTAGCGGGAGGGACGCCGCAGATACGCAGTATTTT,CAIRLSSGRDAADTQYF
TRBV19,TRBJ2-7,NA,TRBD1,TGTGCCAGTAGTCATGGGACAGGAGCCTACGAGCAGTACTTC,CASSHGTGAYEQYF
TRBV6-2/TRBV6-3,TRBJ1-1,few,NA,TGTGCCAGCAGTTACCTCGGGGGAGGCGTGAACACTGAAGCTTTCTTT,CASSYLGGGVNTEAFF
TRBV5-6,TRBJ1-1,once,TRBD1,TGTGCCAGCAGCCCTACAGGGGCGGGTGACACTGAAGCTTTCTTT,CASSPTGAGDTEAFF
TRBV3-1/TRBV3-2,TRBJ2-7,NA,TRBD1,TGTGCCAGCAGCCAACCACCGGGACAGGGGAAAACCTACGAGCAGTACTTC,CASSQPPGQGKTYEQYF
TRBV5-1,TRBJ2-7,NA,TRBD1,TGCGCCAGCAGCCTGAACCCGGGACAGGGTTCTTTCGATGGCGAGCAGTACTTC,CASSLNPGQGSFDGEQYF
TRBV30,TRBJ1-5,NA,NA,TGTGCCTGGAGTGTCGGACAGACGAGCAATCAGCCCCAGCATTTT,CAWSVGQTSNQPQHF
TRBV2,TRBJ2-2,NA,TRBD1,TGTGCCAGCAGTGGGACAGGGGGCGTGACCGGGGAGCTGTTTTTT,CASSGTGGVTGELFF
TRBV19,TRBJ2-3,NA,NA,TGTGCCAGTAGGTCCTTGGAGGATACGCAGTATTTT,CASRSLEDTQYF
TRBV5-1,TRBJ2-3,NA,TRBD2,TGCGCCAGCAGCTTGGCCAGTACTAGCGGGAGGGATACGCAGTATTTT,CASSLASTSGRDTQYF
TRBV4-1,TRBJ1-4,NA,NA,TGCGCCAGCCGCCCGTCGTGGGGGGCTAATGAAAAACTGTTTTTT,CASRPSWGANEKLFF
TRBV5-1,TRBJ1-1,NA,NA,TGCGCCAGCAGCTTGCTTTATAACACTGAAGCTTTCTTT,CASSLLYNTEAFF
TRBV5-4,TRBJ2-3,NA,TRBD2,TGTGCCAGCAGCGCCCTCGAGCGGGGGGTCCCCCCCGATACGCAGTATTTT,CASSALERGVPPDTQYF
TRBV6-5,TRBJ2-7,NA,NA,TGTGCCAGCAGTTACCTCCTTGGGAGCGAGCAGTACTTC,CASSYLLGSEQYF
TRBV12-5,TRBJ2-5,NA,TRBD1,TGTGCTAGTGGTTCCCCTATGGACAGGGAAGAGACCCAGTACTTC,CASGSPMDREETQYF
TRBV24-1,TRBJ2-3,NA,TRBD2,TGTGCCACCAGTGAGGCTAGCGGGAGCACAGATACGCAGTATTTT,CATSEASGSTDTQYF
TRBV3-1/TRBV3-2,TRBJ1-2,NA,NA,TGTGCCAGCAGCCAAGGAGGATATGGCTACACCTTC,CASSQGGYGYTF
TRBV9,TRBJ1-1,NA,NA,TGTGCCAGCAGCGTAGAAAATCGTGAAGCTTTCTTT,CASSVENREAFF
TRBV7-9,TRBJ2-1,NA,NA,TGTGCCAGCAGCTTAGCCAGTTACAATGAGCAGTTCTTC,CASSLASYNEQFF
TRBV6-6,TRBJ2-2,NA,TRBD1,TGTGCCAGCAGGGCCGGGACAGGGGGCCGGACCGGGGAGCTGTTTTTT,CASRAGTGGRTGELFF
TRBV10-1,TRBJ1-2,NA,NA,TGCGCCCACGATCCGGGAGACCGGGACGATCGATGGTATGGCTACACCTTC,CAHDPGDRDDRWYGYTF
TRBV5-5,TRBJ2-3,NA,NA,TGTGCCAGCAGCTTGGATGTAGGAGCGCAGTATTTT,CASSLDVGAQYF
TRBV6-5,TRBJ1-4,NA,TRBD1,TGTGCCAGCATGAGGACAGGGGTCGAAAAACTGTTTTTT,CASMRTGVEKLFF
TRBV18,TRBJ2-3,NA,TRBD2,TGTGCCAGCTCACCACCTCCTAGCGGGGGCTGGGATACGCAGTATTTT,CASSPPPSGGWDTQYF
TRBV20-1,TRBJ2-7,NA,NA,TGCAGTGCTACCCCTTACTACGAGCAGTACTTC,CSATPYYEQYF
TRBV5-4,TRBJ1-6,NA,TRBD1,TGTGCCAGCAGCAGGGACAGGGTTGATAATTCACCCCTCCACTTT,CASSRDRVDNSPLHF
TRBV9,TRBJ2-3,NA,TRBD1,TGTGCCAGCAGCCCCCGGACAGGTGTAGTAGGAGATACGCAGTATTTT,CASSPRTGVVGDTQYF
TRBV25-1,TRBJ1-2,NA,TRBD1,TGTGCCAGCTCGAAACAGGGGAACTATGGCTACACCTTC,CASSKQGNYGYTF
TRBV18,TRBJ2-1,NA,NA,TGTGCCAGCTCACCACCACGCGGTTCGGCAGGGTCCCCCAATGAGCAGTTCTTC,CASSPPRGSAGSPNEQFF
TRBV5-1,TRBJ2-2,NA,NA,TGCGCCAGCAGTACGGGGAATAGCCTCCCCGGGGAGCTGTTTTTT,CASSTGNSLPGELFF